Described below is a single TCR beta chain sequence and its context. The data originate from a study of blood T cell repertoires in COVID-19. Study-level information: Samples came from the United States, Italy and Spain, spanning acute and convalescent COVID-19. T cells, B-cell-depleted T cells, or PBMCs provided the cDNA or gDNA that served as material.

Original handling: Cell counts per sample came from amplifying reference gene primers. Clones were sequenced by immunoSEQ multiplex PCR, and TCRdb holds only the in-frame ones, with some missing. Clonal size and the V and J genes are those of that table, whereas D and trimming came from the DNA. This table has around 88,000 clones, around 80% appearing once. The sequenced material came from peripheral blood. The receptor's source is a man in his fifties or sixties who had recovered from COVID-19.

The CDR3 loop reads CAWRPRDTIYF. The CDR3 bases are TGTGCCTGGAGACCGAGGGACACCATATATTTT. The chain employs TRBV30 and TRBJ1-3; no clear D gene. The germline CDR1 and CDR2 sequences are GTSNPN and SVGIG (reference sequence). CDR3 length equals 11 residues. Trimming cost V 3 bases and J 8 bases, with 8 bases left between them.